What follows are 10 T cell receptor beta chains derived from one specimen sequenced in a study of shared clonotypes between healthy human individuals. Produced via immunoSEQ multiplex PCR; TCRdb's table is partial and in-frame only. The sample lists 2.5 million or so clones; around nine tenths were seen once. Sequences were obtained from naive CD4+ T cells sorted from blood. The subset here: CD45RA+ positively selected. The source is a man younger than 35 in good health.

This rearrangement joins TRBV30 to TRBJ1-1, with D possibly TRBD1 on 5 matching bases. The germline V gene has CDR1 GTSNPN and CDR2 SVGIG (reference sequence). V lost 0 bases and J 4 bases, leaving 12 bases between the germline ends. The CDR3 contains 14 residues. CDR3 region: CAWSVGRRGTEAFF. The CDR3 DNA reads as TGTGCCTGGAGTGTGGGAAGGAGGGGCACTGAAGCTTTCTTT. Drawing the rest from reference TRBV30 and TRBJ1-1, the complete variable domain is SQTIHQWPATLVQPVGSPLSLECTVEGTSNPNLYWYRQAAGRGLQLLFYSVGIGQISSEVPQNLSASRPQDRQFILSSKKLLLSDSGFYLCAWSVGRRGTEAFFGQGTRLTVV.

This clone was found once. This specimen includes other DNA sequences encoding the same CDR3. CDR3 DNA: TGCGCCAGCAGCGGCGCGGGAGCTAGCACAGATACGCAGTATTTT. The encoded protein is CASSGAGASTDTQYF. The genes are TRBV5-1 and TRBJ2-3; TRBD2 matches 7 bases. Per the germline V gene, CDR1 is SGHRS and CDR2 is YFSETQ. This CDR3 region has 15 residues. The V segment lost 4 bases and the J segment 0 bases; nucleotides outside the gene matches: 5.

This sequence joins TRBV28 and TRBJ1-4, with no clear D. The CDR3 has 15 amino acids. Trimming cost V 6 bases and J 0 bases, with 11 bases left between them. The germline gives CDR1 MDHEN, CDR2 SYDVKM. The CDR3 DNA reads as TGTGCCAGCAGGTTGGAGGGAACAACTAATGAAAAACTGTTTTTT. Residues: CASRLEGTTNEKLFF. Full variable domain (rest looked up from reference TRBV28 and TRBJ1-4): DVKVTQSSRYLVKRTGEKVFLECVQDMDHENMFWYRQDPGLGLRLIYFSYDVKMKEKGDIPEGYSVSREKKERFSLILESASTNQTSMYLCASRLEGTTNEKLFFGSGTQLSVL.

The J gene is TRBJ2-1, the V gene TRBV6-1; TRBD1 aligns across 7 bases. The CDR3 sequence is 15 residues long. The trim removed 6 bases at V and 3 bases at J, leaving 8 bases unmatched. The germline V gene encodes CDR1 MNHNS and CDR2 SASEGT. The CDR3 reads CASSLTGWSYNEQFF. CDR3 in DNA: TGTGCCAGCAGCCTGACAGGGTGGAGCTACAATGAGCAGTTCTTC.

The chain recombines TRBV5-1 with TRBJ2-1; TRBD2 matches 9 bases. CDR1 and CDR2 from the germline V gene are SGHRS and YFSETQ. The length of the CDR3 is 16 residues. Losses at the gene ends were 3 bases for V and 2 bases for J; bases not matched to a gene: 6. CDR3 residues: CASSSGLAPTYNEQFF. The CDR3 nucleotides read TGCGCCAGCAGCTCCGGACTAGCGCCGACCTACAATGAGCAGTTCTTC.

This clone occurred a few times. Other nucleotide sequences in the sample specify the same CDR3. The rearrangement joins TRBV6-5 to TRBJ2-1; D is uncertain. V was clipped by 6 bases and J by 9 bases, with 9 bases between them. The germline V gene encodes CDR1 MNHEY and CDR2 SVGAGI. CDR3 length: 11 amino acids. For the CDR3, the DNA is TGTGCCAGCAGATCGGTGGGTGAGCAGTTCTTC. It yields the protein CASRSVGEQFF.

The genes are TRBV6-4 and TRBJ2-1; 8 bases map to TRBD2. V lost 2 bases to trimming and J lost 1 base; unmatched junction nucleotides: 1. Germline CDR1 and CDR2: MRHNA and SNTAGT. There are 15 residues in the CDR3. CDR3 nucleotide sequence: TGTGCCAGCAGTGACGTAGCGGGGTCCTACAATGAGCAGTTCTTC. Translation gives CASSDVAGSYNEQFF.

V and J are TRBV10-1 and TRBJ2-7, with D possibly matching TRBD2 (5 bases). The CDR3 contains 14 residues. Germline V gives CDR1 WNHNN, CDR2 SYGVQD (reference sequence). V lost 5 bases, J lost 6 bases, and 17 bases lay in between. CDR3 residues: CASSLGSTFGEQYF. In nucleotides, the CDR3 is TGCGCCAGCAGTCTAGGGAGTACCTTTGGCGAGCAGTACTTC.

On this clone itself: The same CDR3 also results from other DNA sequences found in this sample. The V and J genes are TRBV6-5 and TRBJ2-7, with 9 bases aligning to TRBD1. Unmatched junction bases numbered 8, after V lost 6 bases and J lost 5 bases. CDR1 and CDR2 from the germline V gene are MNHEY and SVGAGI. This CDR3 is 14 amino acids long. The CDR3 here is CASSLRDRVNEQYF. The CDR3 DNA sequence: TGTGCCAGCAGCCTTCGGGACAGGGTGAACGAGCAGTACTTC.

The V call is TRBV5-1, the J call TRBJ2-7, with 10 bases lining up with TRBD2. The CDR3 spans 15 residues. Germline trimming cut 5 bases from V and 0 bases from J; bases unmatched to any gene: 5. CDR1 SGHRS and CDR2 YFSETQ come from the germline V gene. Written as DNA, the CDR3 is TGCGCCAGCAGTCAAAGCGGGGGGGACTCCTACGAGCAGTACTTC. Its translation is CASSQSGGDSYEQYF.